What follows are 25 T cell receptor beta chains derived from one specimen sequenced in a study of cytomegalovirus exposure and HLA in healthy donors. Researchers ran the PCR with 60 Vbeta and 13 Jbeta primers. Using immunoSEQ multiplex PCR, the repertoire was profiled, and TCRdb retains in-frame clones only, with some absent. The sample holds roughly 140,000 clones, about three quarters seen once. The sample consisted of PBMCs. The receptors here all came from a man in his forties or fifties in good health and CMV-seropositive.

A few counts support this clone. This chain links TRBV11-1 with TRBJ2-2; maybe TRBD1 (6 bases). V was pared by 7 bases and J by 0 bases, with 18 bases between. Germline-derived CDR1 and CDR2 are SGHAT and FQDESV (reference sequence). The CDR3 extends over 17 amino acids. The CDR3 loop reads CASTQGDWGPNTGELFF. The CDR3 DNA follows: TGTGCCAGCACCCAGGGCGATTGGGGGCCGAACACCGGGGAGCTGTTTTTT.

The chain joins TRBV7-2 to TRBJ2-1, with TRBD2 matching over 7 bases. CDR3 length: 14 amino acids. V was clipped by 5 bases and J by 6 bases; unmatched bases: 7. Germline CDR1 SGHTA, CDR2 FQGNSA. The CDR3 nucleotides are TGTGCCAGCAGCCCGGGACTATGGGGCAATGAGCAGTTCTTC. It yields the protein CASSPGLWGNEQFF.

The gene calls are TRBV18 and TRBJ2-1; D remains ambiguous. The germline V gene encodes CDR1 KGHSH and CDR2 LQKENI. The V gene lost 3 bases and the J gene lost 7 bases, with 7 bases spanning the gap. The CDR3 consists of 12 residues. The CDR3 nucleotides read TGTGCCAGCTCACCGGCGGCGAATGAGCAGTTCTTC. This sequence encodes CASSPAANEQFF.

The chain employs TRBV28 and TRBJ1-6; 8 positions match TRBD1. CDR1 is MDHEN, CDR2 SYDVKM, per germline. V shed 4 bases, J shed 10 bases, and the junction held 9 bases outside the gene matches. This CDR3 comprises 15 residues. CDR3 residues: CASSSLGQARSPLHF. The CDR3 DNA reads as TGTGCCAGCAGTTCCCTGGGACAGGCGCGGTCACCCCTCCACTTT. The full variable domain, its missing parts supplied by reference TRBV28 and TRBJ1-6, is DVKVTQSSRYLVKRTGEKVFLECVQDMDHENMFWYRQDPGLGLRLIYFSYDVKMKEKGDIPEGYSVSREKKERFSLILESASTNQTSMYLCASSSLGQARSPLHFGNGTRLTVT.

V is TRBV29-1 and J is TRBJ2-1, with 8 bases identical to TRBD1. V shed 7 bases, J shed 7 bases, and the junction held 6 bases outside the gene matches. The CDR3 runs to 12 residues. The germline V gene encodes CDR1 SQVTM and CDR2 ANQGSEA. Here the CDR3 reads CSAYRGDNEQFF. The CDR3 bases are TGCAGCGCCTACAGGGGGGATAATGAGCAGTTCTTC.

The rearrangement links TRBV4-3 to TRBJ2-1; 11 nucleotides align to TRBD2. This CDR3 has 18 residues. Germline trimming cut 0 bases from V and 2 bases from J; bases unmatched to any gene: 6. Per germline, CDR1 LGHNA and CDR2 YSLEER. In DNA form, the CDR3 reads TGCGCCAGCAGCCAAGATACTAGCGGGAGACCTCCCTACAATGAGCAGTTCTTC. It is translated as CASSQDTSGRPPYNEQFF.

The V call is TRBV25-1, the J call TRBJ2-1; perhaps TRBD1 as D (6 bases). Trimming stripped 3 bases from V and 8 bases from J, with 26 bases between. The length of the CDR3 is 18 residues. CDR1 is MGHDK, CDR2 SYGVNS, per germline. The CDR3 coding sequence is TGTGCCAGCAGTGACACCCCCTCAGGGGCTCGGTGGATGGATGAGCAGTTCTTC. Translation: CASSDTPSGARWMDEQFF. The full variable domain, completed using reference TRBV25-1 and TRBJ2-1, is EADIYQTPRYLVIGTGKKITLECSQTMGHDKMYWYQQDPGMELHLIHYSYGVNSTEKGDLSSESTVSRIRTEHFPLTLESARPSHTSQYLCASSDTPSGARWMDEQFFGPGTRLTVL.

The chain recombines TRBV11-3 with TRBJ2-1, with 7 bases that match TRBD2. The CDR3 loop spans 13 amino acids. The ends lost 3 bases at V and 10 bases at J; junction bases unmatched: 6. CDR1 is SGHNT, CDR2 YENEEA, per germline. The CDR3 here is CASSFRGGAEQFF. The CDR3 nucleotides read TGTGCCAGCAGCTTCCGGGGAGGGGCGGAGCAGTTCTTC.

The chain links TRBV28 to TRBJ1-1; D unclear. This CDR3 has 17 amino acids. Germline loops: CDR1 MDHEN, CDR2 SYDVKM. V was pared by 5 bases and J by 0 bases, with 19 bases between. This CDR3 is CASSPPGSPTMNTEAFF. In DNA, the CDR3 is TGTGCCAGCAGTCCCCCCGGAAGCCCGACTATGAACACTGAAGCTTTCTTT.

The rearrangement uses TRBV11-1 and TRBJ1-2; no reliable D call. The CDR3 length is 15 residues. The germline V gene has CDR1 SGHAT and CDR2 FQDESV (reference sequence). V lost 0 bases, J lost 4 bases, and 12 bases lay in between. CDR3 sequence: CASSLAKQPTYGYTF. The CDR3 coding sequence is TGTGCCAGCAGCTTAGCGAAACAGCCCACCTATGGCTACACCTTC.

This clone occurred a few times. The V call is TRBV7-8, the J call TRBJ2-3, with 9 positions matching TRBD2. The CDR3 is 16 residues long. The germline V gene encodes CDR1 SGHVS and CDR2 FQNEAQ. Trimming removed 5 bases from V and 1 base from J; junction bases left unmatched: 7. CDR3: CASSPNSGRRTDTQYF. CDR3 sequence (DNA): TGTGCCAGCAGCCCGAATAGCGGGAGACGCACAGATACGCAGTATTTT.

This chain links TRBV5-1 with TRBJ2-5; 8 bases map to TRBD2. CDR1 is SGHRS, CDR2 YFSETQ, per germline. The CDR3 loop spans 16 amino acids. J was trimmed by 1 base and V by 5 bases; bases with no gene match: 10. The CDR3 sequence: CASRISTGLGQETQYF. CDR3 in DNA: TGCGCCAGCAGAATAAGTACGGGACTAGGCCAAGAGACCCAGTACTTC.

Comments on this clone: Other DNA variants within this sample encode the same CDR3. The chain carries TRBV6-6 and TRBJ1-1, with D possibly being TRBD1 (6 bases). Germline lookup yields CDR1 MNHNY and CDR2 SVGAGI (reference sequence). Trimming shortened V by 6 bases and J by 5 bases, and 13 bases separated the two germline ends. The CDR3 spans 13 residues. The CDR3 region has the DNA TGTGCCAGCAGGTTACAGGGTAGAACTGAAGCTTTCTTT. It translates to CASRLQGRTEAFF.

The chain recombines TRBV14 with TRBJ2-7, with D maybe TRBD2 (5 bases). The CDR3 covers 15 residues. Trimming shortened V by 4 bases and J by 0 bases, and 13 bases separated the two germline ends. Germline V gene sequence: CDR1 SGHDN, CDR2 FVKESK. The CDR3 DNA follows: TGTGCCAGCAGCCTTCAGGACTTGAGCTCCTACGAGCAGTACTTC. This encodes CASSLQDLSSYEQYF.

V usage is TRBV5-6 and J usage is TRBJ2-7, with 7 bases fitting TRBD1. J lost 2 bases, V lost 4 bases, and 12 bases had no gene match. Germline V gene lookup returns CDR1 SGHDT and CDR2 YYEEEE. This CDR3 has 16 residues. CDR3 residues: CASSPLDRFVPYEQYF. The CDR3, as DNA: TGTGCCAGCAGCCCCCTGGACAGGTTTGTTCCCTACGAGCAGTACTTC.

The chain links TRBV28 to TRBJ1-5, with D maybe TRBD1 (6 bases). V was pared by 7 bases and J by 4 bases, with 11 bases between. CDR3 length: 13 residues. Germline values: CDR1 MDHEN, CDR2 SYDVKM. The CDR3 loop is CASIGQRNQPQHF. DNA of the CDR3: TGTGCCAGCATTGGACAGAGGAATCAGCCCCAGCATTTT.

The V call is TRBV18, the J call TRBJ2-1, with 11 bases fitting TRBD1. The CDR3 covers 22 residues. With V trimmed by 2 bases and J by 0 bases, 18 bases remained unmatched. Germline CDR1 and CDR2: KGHSH and LQKENI. For the CDR3, the DNA is TGTGCCAGCTCACCAAACAATAGTCCGGGACAGGGGGTGCGAAACTCCTACAATGAGCAGTTCTTC. This translates into CASSPNNSPGQGVRNSYNEQFF. Complete variable domain (other parts from reference TRBV18 and TRBJ2-1): NAGVMQNPRHLVRRRGQEARLRCSPMKGHSHVYWYRQLPEEGLKFMVYLQKENIIDESGMPKERFSAEFPKEGPSILRIQQVVRGDSAAYFCASSPNNSPGQGVRNSYNEQFFGPGTRLTVL.

Here the CDR3 reads CASSLALGTPSSYEQYF. As DNA, the CDR3 is TGTGCCAGCAGCTTAGCCCTAGGAACTCCGAGCTCCTACGAGCAGTACTTC. This chain connects TRBV7-2 to TRBJ2-5; no reliable D call. Judging by the DNA end, TRBJ2-7 fits better; the J call may be wrong. Germline-derived CDR1 and CDR2 are SGHTA and FQGNSA. The CDR3 is made up of 17 amino acids.

The V and J genes are TRBV19 and TRBJ2-7; maybe TRBD2 (5 bases). Germline lookup yields CDR1 LNHDA and CDR2 SQIVND (reference sequence). CDR3 length: 13 residues. Trimming took 5 bases from V and 2 from J, leaving 10 bases between them. The CDR3 nucleotides read TGTGCCAGTAGTTTCGGGATAACCTACGAGCAGTACTTC. Translated: CASSFGITYEQYF.

The chain couples TRBV6-1 to TRBJ2-2, with a weak D call TRBD2 (7 bases). CDR3 size: 14 residues. V lost 5 bases to trimming and J lost 4 bases, with 11 bases between them. Germline V gene sequence: CDR1 MNHNS, CDR2 SASEGT. The CDR3 sequence is CASSPRGGTGELFF. The CDR3, as DNA: TGTGCCAGCAGTCCAAGGGGGGGCACCGGGGAGCTGTTTTTT.

This clone was found a few times. This chain connects TRBV14 to TRBJ2-7; tentatively, D is TRBD1 (5 bases). The V gene's germline CDR1 is SGHDN and CDR2 FVKESK. The CDR3 length is 12 residues. Trimming left V 4 bases short and J 3 bases short, with 7 bases between. Here the CDR3 DNA reads TGTGCCAGCAGCCTTAGGGGCTACGAGCAGTACTTC. This gives the protein CASSLRGYEQYF.

This sequence joins TRBV5-4 and TRBJ1-2, with D possibly matching TRBD1 (5 bases). V lost 4 bases, J lost 0 bases, and 10 bases lay in between. The CDR3 sequence is 14 residues long. The germline V gene has CDR1 SGHNT and CDR2 YYREEE (reference sequence). The CDR3 spells CASSTGTSNYGYTF. CDR3 nucleotides: TGTGCCAGCAGCACCGGGACTTCTAACTATGGCTACACCTTC.

The genes are TRBV7-9 and TRBJ1-5, with 9 bases that match TRBD1. Germline V gene lookup returns CDR1 SEHNR and CDR2 FQNEAQ (reference sequence). CDR3 size: 15 residues. J lost 6 bases, V lost 3 bases, and 6 bases had no gene match. CDR3 protein: CASSFSGTGTQPQHF. CDR3 DNA sequence: TGTGCCAGCAGCTTCTCCGGGACAGGGACTCAGCCCCAGCATTTT.

The chain has TRBV5-4 and TRBJ2-7, with 12 bases identical to TRBD1. CDR3 size: 15 residues. With V trimmed by 4 bases and J by 6 bases, 8 bases remained unmatched. CDR1 and CDR2 (germline): SGHNT, YYREEE (reference sequence). This CDR3 is CASSHSGTGGGEQYF. CDR3 nucleotide sequence: TGTGCCAGCAGCCACTCCGGGACAGGGGGCGGCGAGCAGTACTTC.

This clone was seen only a few times. V gene TRBV28 combines with J gene TRBJ2-3, with 7 bases aligning to TRBD2. CDR3 size: 15 residues. J lost 4 bases, V lost 4 bases, and 8 bases had no gene match. Germline V gene sequence: CDR1 MDHEN, CDR2 SYDVKM. The chain's CDR3 is CASSSPGGRSDTQYF. DNA of the CDR3: TGTGCCAGCAGTTCGCCTGGCGGGAGATCAGATACGCAGTATTTT.